This entry features one T cell receptor (beta chain) sequence. This clone counts as large (0.1 to 1%). The antigen it binds to is not known. Within one base of it there is no much larger clone, and no base qualities were kept. Library creation used the immunoSEQ multiplex PCR assay. In its TCRdb copy, this immuneACCESS table keeps in-frame sequences only and misses some clones. Where compared with another copy, unresolved V genes explain less than half of these, and the others have no known cause. The table for this sample lists 2,500 to 3,000 clones; roughly 77% of them were counted only once. The ten largest clones represent about 13% of the sample. Its CDR3 holds 14 amino acids, cysteine through phenylalanine. Only the CDR3 DNA stays, 42 bases, in frame from base 1. V is clipped by 0 bases and J by 8 bases, and the sequence between their germline boundaries is 13 bases long. CDR1 SGHTA and CDR2 FQGNSA are derived from the germline V gene.

The sample originates from a study of tumour-infiltrating T cells in Burkitt lymphoma (TCRdb year 2020). Context from the whole study: TCR repertoire data were correlated with clinical outcome; productive clonality predicted overall and progression-free survival, independent of established prognosticators including age at diagnosis.

In this chain, TRBV7-2 is recombined with TRBJ1-2, with an unclear D gene assignment. The sample taken for sequencing was tumor tissue. The sequence was obtained from a human donor with diffuse large B-cell lymphoma. The DNA sequence follows: TGTGCCAGCAGCTTAGCCAGCAATAAGCGGGGCTACACCTTC. It translates as CASSLASNKRGYTF.